These 9 T cell receptor beta chains came from one sample sequenced in a study of T cell clonotyping in hematopoietic cell transplantation. The table came from immunoSEQ multiplex PCR; TCRdb's copy has only in-frame clones and leaves some out. Found here are 5,500 to 7,500 clones, more than 75% of them singletons; the top ten hold approximately 15%. Regarding time point: recipient sample about 28 days before transplant, after cytoreduction. The source material was peripheral blood mononuclear cells, sampled before stem cell transplant. These receptors came from a woman aged 45-59 years with acute myeloid leukemia. Some clones in this sample may be carry-over from other donors' samples.

The chain has TRBV6-5 and TRBJ2-5, with D tentatively TRBD1 or TRBD2 (5 bases each). This CDR3 comprises 15 residues. The ends were cut back, 2 bases at V and 5 bases at J, with 15 bases in the middle. Germline CDR1 is MNHEY and CDR2 is SVGAGI. The CDR3 spells CASSYGGASGETQYF. The CDR3 coding sequence is TGTGCCAGCAGTTACGGGGGAGCCTCCGGGGAGACCCAGTACTTC.

CDR3 protein: CASSLAGTAEKLFF. In nucleotides, the CDR3 is TGTGCCAGCAGCTTAGCGGGCACGGCTGAAAAACTGTTTTTT. The V call is TRBV7-9, the J call TRBJ1-4; no clear D. V was clipped by 0 bases and J by 7 bases, with 9 bases between them. Germline-derived CDR1 and CDR2 are SEHNR and FQNEAQ (reference sequence). This CDR3 contains 14 residues.

V gene TRBV7-2 combines with J gene TRBJ1-5; 9 positions agree with TRBD1. There are 16 residues in the CDR3. The V gene's germline CDR1 is SGHTA and CDR2 FQGNSA. V lost 0 bases to trimming and J lost 3 bases; unmatched junction nucleotides: 3. The CDR3 here is CASSLATGGLNQPQHF. CDR3 nucleotides: TGTGCCAGCAGCTTAGCGACAGGGGGGCTCAATCAGCCCCAGCATTTT.

The CDR3 protein is CASSLEAENIQYF. In DNA, the CDR3 is TGTGCCAGCAGCTTAGAGGCGGAAAACATTCAGTACTTC. The chain uses TRBV7-2 and TRBJ2-4; no reliable D call. The CDR3 is 13 residues long. With 1 base removed from V and 5 bases from J, the gap between germline ends came to 6 bases. Germline CDR1 and CDR2: SGHTA and FQGNSA.

The chain uses TRBV19 and TRBJ2-1, with a tentative D call TRBD2 (5 bases). This CDR3 is built from 15 residues. V dropped 3 bases and J dropped 0 bases, with 9 bases sitting between them. Germline V gene sequence: CDR1 LNHDA, CDR2 SQIVND (reference sequence). This CDR3 is CASSILGSSYNEQFF. The CDR3 nucleotides are TGTGCCAGTAGTATTCTGGGGAGCTCCTACAATGAGCAGTTCTTC.

CDR3 bases: TGTGCCAGTAGTAAGTTGGGCACTGAAGCTTTCTTT. Protein product: CASSKLGTEAFF. The gene calls are TRBV19 and TRBJ1-1; no reliable D call. The CDR3 is 12 amino acids. Germline loops: CDR1 LNHDA, CDR2 SQIVND (reference sequence). V lost 4 bases and J lost 4, with 7 bases in between. Together with reference TRBV19 and TRBJ1-1, the CDR3 gives the full variable domain: DGGITQSPKYLFRKEGQNVTLSCEQNLNHDAMYWYRQDPGQGLRLIYYSQIVNDFQKGDIAEGYSVSREKKESFPLTVTSAQKNPTAFYLCASSKLGTEAFFGQGTRLTVV.

The chain couples TRBV25-1 to TRBJ2-1; D ambiguous. V was cut by 4 bases and J by 7 bases, with 8 bases left in between. Germline CDR1 reads MGHDK; CDR2 reads SYGVNS. This CDR3 spans 12 amino acids. CDR3 residues: CASSGSGNEQFF. The CDR3 nucleotides read TGTGCCAGCAGTGGTTCGGGTAATGAGCAGTTCTTC.

The chain has TRBV9 and TRBJ2-1; 7 nucleotides agree with TRBD1. CDR1 is SGDLS, CDR2 YYNGEE, per germline. This CDR3 has 15 amino acids. V dropped 3 bases and J dropped 3; count of bases not matched to a gene: 6. CDR3 sequence: CASSALGGFYNEQFF. The CDR3 DNA reads as TGTGCCAGCAGCGCCTTAGGGGGCTTCTACAATGAGCAGTTCTTC.

This rearrangement joins TRBV30 to TRBJ2-4; no clear D. Looked up from germline, CDR1 is GTSNPN and CDR2 is SVGIG (reference sequence). This CDR3 is built from 15 residues. The V gene lost 3 bases and the J gene lost 3 bases, with 15 bases spanning the gap. In DNA, the CDR3 is TGTGCCTGGAGCGGCGTAGTAGAGGTCAAAAACATTCAGTACTTC. Its translation: CAWSGVVEVKNIQYF.